This T cell receptor beta chain was sequenced during a study of blood T cell repertoires in COVID-19. Here immunoSEQ multiplex PCR was the method, and the copy in TCRdb shows in-frame clones only, minus some. The sample has tens of thousands of clones, 80% to 85% seen once; the top ten hold 25% to 30%. V lost 1 base to trimming and J lost 8 bases; unmatched junction nucleotides: 2. CDR3 size: 14 residues. The germline V gene encodes CDR1 KGHSH and CDR2 LQKENI. The chain joins TRBV18 to TRBJ1-6; 7 nucleotides agree with TRBD1. The TCR sequence derives from a human donor in a cohort sampled during active COVID-19. Sequencing was performed on peripheral blood. CDR3 in DNA: TGTGCCAGCTCACCACGACAGGGCGATTCACCCCTCCACTTT. This gives the protein CASSPRQGDSPLHF.